This paragraph covers one TCR beta chain sequence. Its antigen remains unknown. Treatment noted: roughly 11-day PBMC culture with coronavirus spike peptide pools or control peptides (ViraFEST assay). CDR3 length equals 18 residues. The junction had 9 bases not matched to a gene; V was cut back by 4 bases and J by 3 bases. The Oncomine TCR Beta short-read assay sequenced DNA from cultured CD4+ T cells. Researchers extracted genomic DNA from CD4+ T cells that had been cultured. TCRdb re-called the PCR reads with MiXCR, one entry per CDR3 protein. The sample shows 20,000 to 25,000 distinct CDR3 sequences, 50% to 65% of them seen only once. This specimen belongs to a study of vaccination and CD4 T cells after COVID-19.

The sample consisted of CD4+ T cells from blood, cultured in vitro. The chain has TRBV12-3 or TRBV12-4 and TRBJ1-4, with 12 bases identical to TRBD1. This clonotype was obtained from a human donor who had recovered from COVID-19. CDR3 bases: TGTGCCAGCAGTTCTCCGGGACAGGGGGCGAGGGCTAATGAAAAACTGTTTTTT. This gives the protein CASSSPGQGARANEKLFF.